This T cell receptor (beta chain) was recovered during a study of identical twins. Broader study findings: The models systematically underestimated how much out-of-frame TCR alpha was shared in monozygotic twins.

This clonotype was seen more than once but under ten times. Its antigen is still unknown. Trimming removed 6 bases at V and 4 bases at J, with 21 bases between. The CDR3 covers 16 residues. TCRdb re-called the 5' RACE reads through MiXCR, storing one row per CDR3 protein. This sample has approximately 500,000 distinct CDR3 sequences, with 13% to 15% found just once. These data also formed part of another study, on yellow fever vaccine responses in identical twins.

The specimen sequenced was CD4+ T cells sorted from blood. This TCR was recovered from a woman aged 18-29 years in good health. This chain connects TRBV12-3 or TRBV12-4 to TRBJ1-2; D is possibly TRBD1 (5 bases). CDR3 DNA: TGTGCCAGCAGCCGAATAAATGACGGGGGGACCTATGGCTACACCTTC. It encodes CASSRINDGGTYGYTF.